This T cell receptor (beta chain) is drawn from a study of shared clonotypes between healthy human individuals. This table comes from immunoSEQ multiplex PCR, and its TCRdb copy is limited to in-frame clones, with some not included. The sample holds millions of clones; about 95% are singletons and the top ten take 1.1%. Naive CD8 cells lacked CD45RO and underwent positive selection for CCR7, leaving out terminally differentiated effector memory CD45RA+ cells. This CDR3 has 14 residues. Germline CDR1 is MNHNY and CDR2 is SVGAGI (reference sequence). Between the trimmed V and J ends, which lost 3 bases and 1 base, there was a span of 10 bases.

J is TRBJ2-7 and V is TRBV6-6; D may be TRBD1 (6 bases). The sequencing input was naive CD8+ T cells sorted from blood. The sequence was obtained from a man between 18 and 35 years old in good health. CDR3 coding DNA: TGTGCCAGCAGTTATTGGACAGAGTCCTACGAGCAGTACTTC. Translation gives CASSYWTESYEQYF.